This TCR beta chain was retrieved from a study of T-cell reconstitution after alpha-beta-depleted transplantation in children. Study results and limitations: T-cell counts and diversity at one year post-transplant came mainly from newly produced T cells. By about two months after transplant, alpha-beta T cells reportedly arose from several hundred graft clones that had expanded.

There are 13 residues in the CDR3. Looked up from germline, CDR1 is DFQATT and CDR2 is SNEGSKA (reference sequence). The V gene lost 0 bases and the J gene lost 5 bases, with 8 bases spanning the gap. For this clonotype: What it binds is unknown.

Preparation of the TCRbeta library was carried out with unique molecular identifiers. TCRdb called the PCR reads again in MiXCR, with one record for every CDR3 protein. Of more than 500,000 distinct CDR3 sequences listed, over 9.5% were seen once; the top ten hold about 14%. The sequencing here drew on PBMCs, mostly from graft donor cells, taken 180 days after TCRalphabeta/CD19-depleted stem cell transplant. The chain uses TRBV20-1 and TRBJ2-1; D unresolved. The receptor comes from a female patient aged 2-10 years who had a stem cell transplant for aplastic anemia, so the T cells may come from the graft donor. The CDR3 is CSARDAQNNEQFF. CDR3 in DNA: TGCAGTGCTAGAGATGCCCAAAACAATGAGCAGTTCTTC.